This T cell receptor (beta chain) appears in the sequencing data of a study of blood T cell repertoires in COVID-19. Background on the study: Some COVID-19 samples were acute and others convalescent; all came from the United States, Italy and Spain. T cells, B-cell-depleted T cells, or PBMCs supplied cDNA or gDNA.

Under the authors' procedure: From reference gene primer amplification, estimates of nucleated cell counts were derived. Repertoires were generated with immunoSEQ multiplex PCR, while TCRdb's copy carries only in-frame clones and drops some. The V and J calls and clone size come from that table; D and trimming were worked out from the DNA. The table includes about 150,000 clones, 80% detected once. Trimming stripped 5 bases from V and 6 bases from J, with 13 bases between. The germline V gene encodes CDR1 SGHTA and CDR2 FQGNSA. CDR3 size: 13 residues. The clonotype was recovered from a man in his fifties or sixties with acute or convalescent COVID-19. The gene calls are TRBV7-2 and TRBJ1-2; tentative D call: TRBD1 (6 bases). The sequenced material came from peripheral blood. CDR3 amino acids: CASSPAQGNGYTF. In nucleotides, the CDR3 is TGTGCCAGCAGCCCCGCACAGGGAAATGGCTACACCTTC. The complete variable domain, with remaining parts taken from reference TRBV7-2 and TRBJ1-2, reads GAGVSQSPSNKVTEKGKDVELRCDPISGHTALYWYRQSLGQGLEFLIYFQGNSAPDKSGLPSDRFSAERTGGSVSTLTIQRTQQEDSAVYLCASSPAQGNGYTFGSGTRLTVV.